The clone carrying this T cell receptor (beta chain) appeared a few times. Its antigen is as yet unknown. These data belong to a study of T cell repertoires in cytomegalovirus infection. Study summary: Based on public TCR beta signatures, there were indications of CMV infection and of a matching HLA type. Study-wide results and caveats: The ex vivo response showed dominance by HLA-C-restricted CMV-specific TCR beta clonotypes.

CDR3 length: 14 amino acids. V dropped 2 bases and J dropped 4 bases, with 11 bases sitting between them. Germline V lookup: CDR1 SGHDT, CDR2 YYEEEE. One entry per CDR3 protein results from TCRdb running MiXCR on the reads. The data show hundreds of thousands of distinct CDR3 sequences, 29% seen once. This receptor was identified in a human donor in good health (CMV status not recorded). Some clones in this sample may be carry-over from other donors' samples. The V and J genes are TRBV5-6 and TRBJ2-3, with D unresolved. The sample in question was cultured PBMCs, obtained from culture after CMV antigen stimulation. As DNA, the CDR3 is TGTGCCAGCAGCTTAGGACGGAGCGCAGATACGCAGTATTTT. Its protein product is CASSLGRSADTQYF.